This T cell receptor beta chain was documented in a study of T cell responses to AZD1222 COVID-19 vaccine. Sequencing used immunoSEQ multiplex PCR; TCRdb keeps in-frame clones, though not all of them. The sample has under 95,000 clones, about 87% seen once. For this clone: The antigen remains unidentified.

The germline V gene has CDR1 LNHDA and CDR2 SQIVND (reference sequence). This CDR3 is built from 13 residues. V was trimmed by 7 bases and J by 0 bases, leaving 7 bases between them. The study's findings and limits: Only 6 or 7 AZD1222 recipients tested seropositive at baseline.

This chain connects TRBV19 to TRBJ1-5; D gene uncertain. The origin of this receptor is an adult in good health. The specimen comprised peripheral blood, sampled on day 0 of AZD1222 vaccination. In DNA form, the CDR3 reads TGTGCCAGTAACAAAGTTAGCAATCAGCCCCAGCATTTT. Protein product: CASNKVSNQPQHF.